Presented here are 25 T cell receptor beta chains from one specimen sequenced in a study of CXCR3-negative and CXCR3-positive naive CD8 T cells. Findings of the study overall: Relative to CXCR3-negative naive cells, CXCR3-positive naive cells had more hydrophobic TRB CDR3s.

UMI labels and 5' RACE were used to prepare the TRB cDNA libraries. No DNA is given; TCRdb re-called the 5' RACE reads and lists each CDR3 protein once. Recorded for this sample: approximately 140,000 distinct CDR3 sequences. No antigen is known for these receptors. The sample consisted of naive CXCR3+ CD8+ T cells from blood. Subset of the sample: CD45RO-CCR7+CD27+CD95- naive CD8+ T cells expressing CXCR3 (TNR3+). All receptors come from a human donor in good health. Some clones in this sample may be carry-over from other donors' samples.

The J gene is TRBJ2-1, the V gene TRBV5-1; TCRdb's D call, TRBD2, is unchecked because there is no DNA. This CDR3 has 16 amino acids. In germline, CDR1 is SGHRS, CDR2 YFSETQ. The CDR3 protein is CASSHTWTSGDNEQFF.

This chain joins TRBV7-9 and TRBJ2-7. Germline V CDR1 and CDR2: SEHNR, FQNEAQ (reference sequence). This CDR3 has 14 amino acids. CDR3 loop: CASSGNRDPYEQYF.

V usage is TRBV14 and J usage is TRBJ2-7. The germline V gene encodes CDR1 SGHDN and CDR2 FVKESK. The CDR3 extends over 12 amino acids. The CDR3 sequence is CASSPMDYEQYF.

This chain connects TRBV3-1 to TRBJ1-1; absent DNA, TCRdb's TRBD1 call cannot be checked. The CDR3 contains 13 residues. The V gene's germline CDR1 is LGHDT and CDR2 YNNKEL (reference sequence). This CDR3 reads CASSRDRDTEAFF.

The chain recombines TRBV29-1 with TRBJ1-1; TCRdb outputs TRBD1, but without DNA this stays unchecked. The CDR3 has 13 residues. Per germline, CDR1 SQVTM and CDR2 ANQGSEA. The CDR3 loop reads CSVTGGSNTEAFF.

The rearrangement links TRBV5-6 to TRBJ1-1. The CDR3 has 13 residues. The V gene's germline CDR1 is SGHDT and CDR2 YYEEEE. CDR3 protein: CASSSWGGTEAFF. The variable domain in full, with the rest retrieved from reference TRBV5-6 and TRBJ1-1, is DAGVTQSPTHLIKTRGQQVTLRCSPKSGHDTVSWYQQALGQGPQFIFQYYEEEERQRGNFPDRFSGHQFPNYSSELNVNALLLGDSALYLCASSSWGGTEAFFGQGTRLTVV.

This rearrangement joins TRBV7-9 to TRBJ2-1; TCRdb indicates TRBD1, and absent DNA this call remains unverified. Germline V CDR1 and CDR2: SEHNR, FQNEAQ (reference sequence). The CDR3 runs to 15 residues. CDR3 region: CASSRTGLNYNEQFF.

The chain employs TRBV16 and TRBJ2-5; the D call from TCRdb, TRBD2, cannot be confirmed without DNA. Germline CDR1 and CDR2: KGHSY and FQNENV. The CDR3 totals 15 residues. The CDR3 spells CASSQFYVGGETQYF.

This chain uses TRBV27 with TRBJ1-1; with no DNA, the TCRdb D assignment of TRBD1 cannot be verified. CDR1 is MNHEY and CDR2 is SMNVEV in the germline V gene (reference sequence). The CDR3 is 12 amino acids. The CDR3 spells CASSDRAAEAFF.

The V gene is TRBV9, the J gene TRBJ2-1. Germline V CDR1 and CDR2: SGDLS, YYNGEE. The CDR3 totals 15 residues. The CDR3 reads CASSVAPSSYNEQFF. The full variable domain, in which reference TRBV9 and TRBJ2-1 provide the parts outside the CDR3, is DSGVTQTPKHLITATGQRVTLRCSPRSGDLSVYWYQQSLDQGLQFLIQYYNGEERAKGNILERFSAQQFPDLHSELNLSSLELGDSALYFCASSVAPSSYNEQFFGPGTRLTVL.

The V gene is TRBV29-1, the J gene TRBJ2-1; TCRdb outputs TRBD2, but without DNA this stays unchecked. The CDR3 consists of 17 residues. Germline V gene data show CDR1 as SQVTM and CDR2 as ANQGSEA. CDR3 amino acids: CSVGGAGDTKHYNEQFF.

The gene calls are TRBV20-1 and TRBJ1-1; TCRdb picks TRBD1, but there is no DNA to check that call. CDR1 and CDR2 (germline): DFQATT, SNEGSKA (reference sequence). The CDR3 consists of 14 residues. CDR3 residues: CSARDRGRETEAFF.

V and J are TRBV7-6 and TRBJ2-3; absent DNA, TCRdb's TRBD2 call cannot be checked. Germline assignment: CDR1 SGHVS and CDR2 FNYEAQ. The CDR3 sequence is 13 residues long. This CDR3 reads CASSPGGPGAQYF.

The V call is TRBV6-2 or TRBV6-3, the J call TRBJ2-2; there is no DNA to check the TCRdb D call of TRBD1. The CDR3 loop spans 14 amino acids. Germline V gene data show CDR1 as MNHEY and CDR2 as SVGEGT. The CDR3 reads CASRNRENTGELFF.

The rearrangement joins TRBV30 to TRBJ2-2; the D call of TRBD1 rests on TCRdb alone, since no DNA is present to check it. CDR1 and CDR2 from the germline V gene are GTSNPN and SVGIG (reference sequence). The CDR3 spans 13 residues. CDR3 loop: CAWRTGDAGELFF.

The CDR3 is CSVIRPPGELFF. V usage is TRBV29-1 and J usage is TRBJ2-2; the TCRdb D gene call, TRBD1, has no DNA to confirm it. The CDR3 has 12 residues. Germline CDR1 reads SQVTM; CDR2 reads ANQGSEA.

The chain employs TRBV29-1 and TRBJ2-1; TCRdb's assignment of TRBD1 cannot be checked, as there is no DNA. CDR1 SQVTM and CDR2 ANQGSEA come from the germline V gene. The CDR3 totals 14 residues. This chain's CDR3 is CSAGRDRLHNEQFF.

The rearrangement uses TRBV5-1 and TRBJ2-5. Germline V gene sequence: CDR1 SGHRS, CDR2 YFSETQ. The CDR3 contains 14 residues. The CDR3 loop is CASSPRDNQETQYF.

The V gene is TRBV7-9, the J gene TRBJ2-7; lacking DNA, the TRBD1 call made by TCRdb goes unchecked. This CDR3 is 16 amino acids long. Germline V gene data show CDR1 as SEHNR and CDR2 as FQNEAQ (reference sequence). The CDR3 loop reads CASSSGGERTTYEQYF.

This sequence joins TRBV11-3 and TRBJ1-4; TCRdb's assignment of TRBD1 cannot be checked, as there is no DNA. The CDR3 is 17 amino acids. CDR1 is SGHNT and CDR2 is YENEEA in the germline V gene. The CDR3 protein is CASSLVRTETTNEKLFF. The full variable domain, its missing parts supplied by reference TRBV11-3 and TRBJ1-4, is EAGVVQSPRYKIIEKKQPVAFWCNPISGHNTLYWYLQNLGQGPELLIRYENEEAVDDSQLPKDRFSAERLKGVDSTLKIQPAELGDSAVYLCASSLVRTETTNEKLFFGSGTQLSVL.

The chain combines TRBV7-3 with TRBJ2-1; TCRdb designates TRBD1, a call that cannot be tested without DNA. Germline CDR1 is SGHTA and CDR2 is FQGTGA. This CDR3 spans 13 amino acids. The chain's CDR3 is CASSLSGMDEQFF. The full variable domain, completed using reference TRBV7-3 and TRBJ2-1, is GAGVSQTPSNKVTEKGKYVELRCDPISGHTALYWYRQSLGQGPEFLIYFQGTGAADDSGLPNDRFFAVRPEGSVSTLKIQRTERGDSAVYLCASSLSGMDEQFFGPGTRLTVL.

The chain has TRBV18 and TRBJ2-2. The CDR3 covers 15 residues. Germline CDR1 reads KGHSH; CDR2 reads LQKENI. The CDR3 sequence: CASSPPSTNTGELFF. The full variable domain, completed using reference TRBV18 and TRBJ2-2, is NAGVMQNPRHLVRRRGQEARLRCSPMKGHSHVYWYRQLPEEGLKFMVYLQKENIIDESGMPKERFSAEFPKEGPSILRIQQVVRGDSAAYFCASSPPSTNTGELFFGEGSRLTVL.

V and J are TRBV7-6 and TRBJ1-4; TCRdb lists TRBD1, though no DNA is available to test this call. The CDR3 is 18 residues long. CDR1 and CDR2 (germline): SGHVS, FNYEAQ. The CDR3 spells CASSLDWDLNWTNEKLFF.

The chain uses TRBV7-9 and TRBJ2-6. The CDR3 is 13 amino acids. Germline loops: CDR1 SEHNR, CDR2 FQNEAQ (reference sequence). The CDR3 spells CAGASSGANVLTF.

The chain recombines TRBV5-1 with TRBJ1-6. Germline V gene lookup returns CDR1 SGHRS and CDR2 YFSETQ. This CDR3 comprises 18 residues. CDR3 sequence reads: CASRFFSTRESYNSPLHF.